This T cell receptor (beta chain) was recovered during a study of T cells in Graves' hyperthyroidism and ophthalmopathy. Study outcomes and limitations: In the analysis, a 13 V-J model separated ophthalmopathy from stable hyperthyroidism. Ophthalmopathy was identified by the model a median about 6.4 months ahead of onset.

RNA transcripts were the template for amplifying TCR beta CDR3 regions. The study used the HTBI primer set for a first-round RT-PCR of the TCR CDR3. MiXCR, applied by TCRdb to the multiplex PCR reads, yields one record per CDR3 protein. The sample includes hundreds of thousands of distinct CDR3 sequences, 40% to 55% seen only once; the top ten take 8.2%. J was trimmed by 7 bases and V by 0 bases; bases with no gene match: 10. This CDR3 is built from 17 residues. Per germline, CDR1 SEHNR and CDR2 FQNEAQ (reference sequence). Patients were excluded for uncontrolled infection, other autoimmune disease, pregnancy or lactation. In the case of this clonotype: Its antigen is not known.

Sample: peripheral blood or thyroid tissue (not recorded which). J is TRBJ2-5 and V is TRBV7-9; 11 bases line up with TRBD2. The clonotype was recovered from a woman younger than 35 with Graves' hyperthyroidism. The CDR3 region has the DNA TGTGCCAGCAGCTTAGCGTTGGCTAGCGGGAGGAGTGTGACCCAGTACTTC. Its protein product is CASSLALASGRSVTQYF.